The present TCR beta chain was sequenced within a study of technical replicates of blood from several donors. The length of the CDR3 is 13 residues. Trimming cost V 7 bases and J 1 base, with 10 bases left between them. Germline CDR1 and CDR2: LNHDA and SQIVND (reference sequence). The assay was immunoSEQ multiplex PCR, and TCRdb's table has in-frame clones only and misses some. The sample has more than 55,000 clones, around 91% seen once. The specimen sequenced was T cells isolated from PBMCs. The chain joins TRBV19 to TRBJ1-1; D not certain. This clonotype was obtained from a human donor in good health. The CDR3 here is CASIGESNTEAFF. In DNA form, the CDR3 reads TGTGCCAGTATCGGGGAGTCGAACACTGAAGCTTTCTTT.